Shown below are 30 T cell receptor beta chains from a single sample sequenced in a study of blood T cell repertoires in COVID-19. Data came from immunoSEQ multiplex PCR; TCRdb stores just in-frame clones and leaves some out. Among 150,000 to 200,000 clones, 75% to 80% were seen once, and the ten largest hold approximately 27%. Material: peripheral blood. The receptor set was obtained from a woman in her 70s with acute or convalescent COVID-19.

The CDR3 protein is CASSLAWVERGYTF. The CDR3 nucleotides are TGTGCCAGCAGCTTGGCCTGGGTGGAGCGGGGCTACACCTTC. The chain has TRBV5-4 and TRBJ1-2; D is unresolved. The CDR3 spans 14 residues. Germline CDR1 reads SGHNT; CDR2 reads YYREEE (reference sequence). Trimming took 0 bases from V and 8 from J, leaving 14 bases between them.

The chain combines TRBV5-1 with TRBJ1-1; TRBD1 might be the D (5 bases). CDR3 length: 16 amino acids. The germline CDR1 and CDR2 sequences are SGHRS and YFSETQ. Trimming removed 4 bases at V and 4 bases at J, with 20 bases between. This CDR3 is CASSPGRQTRGTEAFF. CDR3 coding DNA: TGCGCCAGCAGCCCTGGGAGGCAGACAAGGGGCACTGAAGCTTTCTTT. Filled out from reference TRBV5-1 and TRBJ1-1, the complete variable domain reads KAGVTQTPRYLIKTRGQQVTLSCSPISGHRSVSWYQQTPGQGLQFLFEYFSETQRNKGNFPGRFSGRQFSNSRSEMNVSTLELGDSALYLCASSPGRQTRGTEAFFGQGTRLTVV.

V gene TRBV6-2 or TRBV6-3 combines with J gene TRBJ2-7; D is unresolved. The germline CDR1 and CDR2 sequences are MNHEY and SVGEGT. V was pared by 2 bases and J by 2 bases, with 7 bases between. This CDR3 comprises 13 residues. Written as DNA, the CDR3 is TGTGCCAGCAGTTACGCGAGCACCTACGAGCAGTACTTC. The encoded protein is CASSYASTYEQYF.

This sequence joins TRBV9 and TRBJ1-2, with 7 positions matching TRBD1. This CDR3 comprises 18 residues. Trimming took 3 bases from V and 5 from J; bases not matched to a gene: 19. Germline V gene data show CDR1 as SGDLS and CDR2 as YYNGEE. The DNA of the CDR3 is TGTGCCAGCAGCGCCTCCCTAAACCGACAGGGAACACTTTATGGCTACACCTTC. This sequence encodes CASSASLNRQGTLYGYTF. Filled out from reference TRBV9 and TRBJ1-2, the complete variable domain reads DSGVTQTPKHLITATGQRVTLRCSPRSGDLSVYWYQQSLDQGLQFLIQYYNGEERAKGNILERFSAQQFPDLHSELNLSSLELGDSALYFCASSASLNRQGTLYGYTFGSGTRLTVV.

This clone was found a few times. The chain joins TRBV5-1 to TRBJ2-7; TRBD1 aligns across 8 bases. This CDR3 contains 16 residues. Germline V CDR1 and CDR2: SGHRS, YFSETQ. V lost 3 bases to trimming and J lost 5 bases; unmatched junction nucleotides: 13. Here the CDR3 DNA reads TGCGCCAGCAGCTGGACCGGGACAGGCGCCTTAAACGAGCAGTACTTC. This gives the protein CASSWTGTGALNEQYF.

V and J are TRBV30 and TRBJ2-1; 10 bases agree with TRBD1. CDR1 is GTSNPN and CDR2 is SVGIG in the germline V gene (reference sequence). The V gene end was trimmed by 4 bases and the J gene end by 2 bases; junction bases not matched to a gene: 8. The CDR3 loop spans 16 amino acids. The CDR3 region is CAWTVGQGGPYNEQFF. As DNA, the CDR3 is TGTGCCTGGACCGTAGGACAGGGGGGACCCTACAATGAGCAGTTCTTC.

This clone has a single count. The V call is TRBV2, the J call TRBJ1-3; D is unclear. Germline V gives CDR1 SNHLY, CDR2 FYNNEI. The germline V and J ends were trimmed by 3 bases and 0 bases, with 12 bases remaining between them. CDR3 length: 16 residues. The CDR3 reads CASSDFYRGSGNTIYF. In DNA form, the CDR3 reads TGTGCCAGCAGTGACTTTTATCGGGGCTCTGGAAACACCATATATTTT.

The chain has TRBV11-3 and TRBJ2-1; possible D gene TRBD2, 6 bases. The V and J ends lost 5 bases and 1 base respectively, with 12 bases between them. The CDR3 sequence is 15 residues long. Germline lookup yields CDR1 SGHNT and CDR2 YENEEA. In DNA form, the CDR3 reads TGTGCCAGCAGCGCTTTTAGCGGATCCTACAATGAGCAGTTCTTC. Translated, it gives CASSAFSGSYNEQFF.

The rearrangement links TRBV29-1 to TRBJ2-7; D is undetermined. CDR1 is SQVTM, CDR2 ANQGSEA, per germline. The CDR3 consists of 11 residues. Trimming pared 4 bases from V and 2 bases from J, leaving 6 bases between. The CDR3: CSVGNTYEQYF. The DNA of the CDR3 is TGCAGCGTTGGAAACACCTACGAGCAGTACTTC.

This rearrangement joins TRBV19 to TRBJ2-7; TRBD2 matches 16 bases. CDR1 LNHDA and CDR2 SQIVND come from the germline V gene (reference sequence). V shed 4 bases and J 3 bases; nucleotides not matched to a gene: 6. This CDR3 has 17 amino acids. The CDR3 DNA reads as TGTGCCAGTAGTAATACCGGGACTAGCGGGAGGGGCTACGAGCAGTACTTC. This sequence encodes CASSNTGTSGRGYEQYF.

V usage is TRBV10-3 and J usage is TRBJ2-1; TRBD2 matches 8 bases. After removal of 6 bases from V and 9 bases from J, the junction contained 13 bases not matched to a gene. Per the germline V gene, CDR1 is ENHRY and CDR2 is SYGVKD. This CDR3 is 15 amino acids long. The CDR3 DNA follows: TGTGCCATCAGAGGAAAGAGCCGGGAGGGTGGTGAGCAGTTCTTC. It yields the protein CAIRGKSREGGEQFF.

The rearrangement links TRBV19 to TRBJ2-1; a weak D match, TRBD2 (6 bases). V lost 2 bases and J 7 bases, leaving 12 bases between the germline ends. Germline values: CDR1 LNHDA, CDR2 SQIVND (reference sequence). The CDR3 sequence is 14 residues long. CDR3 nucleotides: TGTGCCAGTAGTATATCTAGCGCCGAGAATGAGCAGTTCTTC. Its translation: CASSISSAENEQFF.

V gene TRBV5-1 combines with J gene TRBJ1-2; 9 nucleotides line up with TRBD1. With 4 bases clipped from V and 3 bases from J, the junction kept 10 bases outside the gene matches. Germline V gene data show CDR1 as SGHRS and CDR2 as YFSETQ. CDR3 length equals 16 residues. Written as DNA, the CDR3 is TGCGCCAGCAGCCCCAGGACAGGGGAGGACGACTATGGCTACACCTTC. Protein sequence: CASSPRTGEDDYGYTF.

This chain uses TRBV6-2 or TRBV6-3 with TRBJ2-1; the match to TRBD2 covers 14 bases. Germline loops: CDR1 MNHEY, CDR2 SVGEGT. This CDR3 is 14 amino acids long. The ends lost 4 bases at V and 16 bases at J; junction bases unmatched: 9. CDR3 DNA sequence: TGTGCCAGCAGTTGGGAGGAGGGACTAGCGGGAGTCTTCTTC. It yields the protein CASSWEEGLAGVFF.

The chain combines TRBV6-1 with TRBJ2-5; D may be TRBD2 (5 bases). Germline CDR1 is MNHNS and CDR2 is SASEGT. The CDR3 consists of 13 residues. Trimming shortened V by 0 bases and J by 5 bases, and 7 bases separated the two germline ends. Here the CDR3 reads CASSEAPGETQYF. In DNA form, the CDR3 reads TGTGCCAGCAGTGAAGCGCCGGGGGAGACCCAGTACTTC.

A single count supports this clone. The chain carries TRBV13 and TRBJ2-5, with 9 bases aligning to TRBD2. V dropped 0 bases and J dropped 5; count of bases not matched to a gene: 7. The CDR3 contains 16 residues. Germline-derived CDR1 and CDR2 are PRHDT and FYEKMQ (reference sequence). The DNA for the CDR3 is TGTGCCAGCAGCTTAGGTGCGGGAGGGCCAGGGGAGACCCAGTACTTC. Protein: CASSLGAGGPGETQYF.

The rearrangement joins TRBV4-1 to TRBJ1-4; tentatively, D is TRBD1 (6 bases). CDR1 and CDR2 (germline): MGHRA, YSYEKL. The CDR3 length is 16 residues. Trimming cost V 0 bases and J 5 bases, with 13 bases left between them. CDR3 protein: CASSQEPRGRNEKLFF. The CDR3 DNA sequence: TGCGCCAGCAGCCAAGAACCCAGGGGACGGAATGAAAAACTGTTTTTT.

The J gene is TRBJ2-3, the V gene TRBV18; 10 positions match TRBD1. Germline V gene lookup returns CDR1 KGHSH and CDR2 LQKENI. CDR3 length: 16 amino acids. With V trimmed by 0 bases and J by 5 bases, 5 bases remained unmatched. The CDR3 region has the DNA TGTGCCAGCTCACCACCGACAGGGGGCTCTGGAGATACGCAGTATTTT. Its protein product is CASSPPTGGSGDTQYF.

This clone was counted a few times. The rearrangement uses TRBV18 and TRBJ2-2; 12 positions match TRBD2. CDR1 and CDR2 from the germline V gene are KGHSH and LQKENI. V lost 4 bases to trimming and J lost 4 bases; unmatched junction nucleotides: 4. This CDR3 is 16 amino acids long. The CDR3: CASSRVTSGSTGELFF. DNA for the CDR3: TGTGCCAGCTCACGCGTGACTAGCGGGAGCACCGGGGAGCTGTTTTTT.

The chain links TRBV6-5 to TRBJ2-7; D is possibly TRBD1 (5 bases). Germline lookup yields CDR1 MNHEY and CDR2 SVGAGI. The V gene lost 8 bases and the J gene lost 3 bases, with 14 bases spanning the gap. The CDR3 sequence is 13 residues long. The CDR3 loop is CASHIDSFYEQYF. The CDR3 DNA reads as TGTGCCAGCCACATCGACAGTTTCTACGAGCAGTACTTC.

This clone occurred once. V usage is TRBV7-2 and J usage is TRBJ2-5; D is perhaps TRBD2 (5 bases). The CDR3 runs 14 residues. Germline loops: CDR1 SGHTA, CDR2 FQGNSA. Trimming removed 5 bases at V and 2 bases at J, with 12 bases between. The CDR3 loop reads CASSGGRVQETQYF. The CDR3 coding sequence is TGTGCCAGCAGCGGAGGTAGGGTTCAAGAGACCCAGTACTTC.

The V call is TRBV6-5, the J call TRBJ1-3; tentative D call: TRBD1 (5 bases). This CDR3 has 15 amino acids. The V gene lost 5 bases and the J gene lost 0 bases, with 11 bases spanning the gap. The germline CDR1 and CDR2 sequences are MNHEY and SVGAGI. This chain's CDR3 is CASSTTGDSGNTIYF. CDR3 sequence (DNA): TGTGCCAGCAGTACAACAGGAGACTCTGGAAACACCATATATTTT.

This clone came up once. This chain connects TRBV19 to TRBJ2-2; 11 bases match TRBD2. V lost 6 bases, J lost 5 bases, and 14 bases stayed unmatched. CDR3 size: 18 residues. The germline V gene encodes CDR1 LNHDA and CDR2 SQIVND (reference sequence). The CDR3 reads CASSPQKIAGGPTGELFF. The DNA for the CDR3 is TGTGCCAGTAGCCCACAGAAAATAGCGGGAGGGCCAACCGGGGAGCTGTTTTTT.

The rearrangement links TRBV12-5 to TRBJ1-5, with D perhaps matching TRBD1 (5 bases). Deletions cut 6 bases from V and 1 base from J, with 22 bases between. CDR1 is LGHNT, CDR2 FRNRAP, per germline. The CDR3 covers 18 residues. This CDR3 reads CASGQRRDGGMSNQPQHF. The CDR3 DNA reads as TGTGCTAGTGGCCAGAGGCGGGACGGAGGGATGAGCAATCAGCCCCAGCATTTT.

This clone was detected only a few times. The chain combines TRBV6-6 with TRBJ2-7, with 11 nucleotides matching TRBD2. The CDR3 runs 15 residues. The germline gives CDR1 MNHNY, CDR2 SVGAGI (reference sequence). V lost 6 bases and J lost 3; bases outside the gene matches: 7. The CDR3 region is CASSSTGLADYEQYF. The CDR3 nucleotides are TGTGCCAGCAGCTCCACGGGACTAGCGGACTACGAGCAGTACTTC.

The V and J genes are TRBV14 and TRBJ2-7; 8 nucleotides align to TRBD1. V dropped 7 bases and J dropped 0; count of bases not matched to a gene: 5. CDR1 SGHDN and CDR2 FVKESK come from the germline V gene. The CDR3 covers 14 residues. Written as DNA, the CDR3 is TGTGCCAGCAAGGGGACAGGTAGCTCCTACGAGCAGTACTTC. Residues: CASKGTGSSYEQYF.

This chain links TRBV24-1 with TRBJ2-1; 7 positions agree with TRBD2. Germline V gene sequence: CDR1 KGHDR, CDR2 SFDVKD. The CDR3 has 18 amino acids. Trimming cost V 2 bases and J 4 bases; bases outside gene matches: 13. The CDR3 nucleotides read TGTGCCACCAGTGATTCCTCATGGGGTCGGGAGGCTTACAATGAGCAGTTCTTC. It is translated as CATSDSSWGREAYNEQFF.

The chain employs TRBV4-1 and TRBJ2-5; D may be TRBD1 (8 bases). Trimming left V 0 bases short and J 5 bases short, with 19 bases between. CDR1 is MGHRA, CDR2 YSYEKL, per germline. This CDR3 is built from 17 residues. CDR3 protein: CASSQEGRAGGRETQYF. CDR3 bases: TGCGCCAGCAGCCAAGAAGGGAGGGCAGGGGGCAGGGAGACCCAGTACTTC.

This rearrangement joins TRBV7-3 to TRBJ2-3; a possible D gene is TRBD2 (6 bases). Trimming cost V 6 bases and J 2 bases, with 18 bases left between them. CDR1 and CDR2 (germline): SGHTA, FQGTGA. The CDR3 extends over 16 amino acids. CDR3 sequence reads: CASSLLGGTDTDTQYF. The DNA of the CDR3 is TGTGCCAGCAGTCTCCTGGGCGGGACTGACACAGATACGCAGTATTTT.

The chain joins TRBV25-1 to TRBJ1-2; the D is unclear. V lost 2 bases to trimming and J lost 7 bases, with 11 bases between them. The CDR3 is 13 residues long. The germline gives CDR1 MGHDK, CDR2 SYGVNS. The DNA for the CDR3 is TGTGCCAGCAGTGAAGGGCGCGGAGGTGGCTACACCTTC. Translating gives CASSEGRGGGYTF.